In this sample, the clone carrying this T cell receptor (beta chain) turned up a few times. Its antigen is undetermined. The data originate from a study of T cell repertoires in cytomegalovirus infection. For the study at large: It was recently identified HLA-C-restricted and well-studied HLA-B-restricted CMV epitopes that the study used. TCR beta signatures that were public indicated CMV infection and matching HLA type. Study findings and constraints: Cumulative frequency (of public TCR beta family members) identified carriers of CMV plus the relevant HLA. HLA-C-restricted CMV clonotypes gave the most frequent clonotype in two of eight donors.

TCRdb re-analysed the reads in MiXCR, keeping a single row per CDR3 protein. This table has 110,000 to 150,000 distinct CDR3 sequences, roughly 32% appearing once. After removal of 4 bases from V and 8 bases from J, the junction contained 11 bases not matched to a gene. CDR1 and CDR2 from the germline V gene are SGHVS and FQNEAQ. CDR3 length equals 16 residues. This sequence was found in a human donor in good health (CMV status not recorded). Some clones in this sample may be carry-over from other donors' samples. The sequencing here drew on CD8+ T cells from cultured PBMCs, taken from culture after CMV antigen stimulation. The V gene is TRBV7-8, the J gene TRBJ1-4, with TRBD1 matching over 9 bases. CDR3 protein: CASSSSMGQGGEKLFF. DNA for the CDR3: TGTGCCAGCAGCTCATCGATGGGACAGGGTGGAGAAAAACTGTTTTTT.